These 25 T cell receptor beta chains were all obtained from the same sample, sequenced in a study of shared clonotypes between healthy human individuals. Terminally differentiated effector memory CD45RA+ cells were left out of the naive CD8 fraction, which was CD45RO-negative and positively selected for CCR7. TCRdb's table, derived via immunoSEQ multiplex PCR, lists solely in-frame clones and lacks some. The table lists around 2,000,000 clones, roughly 95% of them singletons. The sequencing input was naive CD8+ T cells sorted from blood. All receptors derive from a man younger than 35 in good health.

The chain combines TRBV19 with TRBJ2-7; either TRBD1 or TRBD2 may fit D (5 bases each). This CDR3 has 15 residues. The germline V and J ends were trimmed by 2 bases and 2 bases, with 13 bases remaining between them. In germline, CDR1 is LNHDA, CDR2 SQIVND (reference sequence). CDR3 DNA sequence: TGTGCCAGTAGTATATTTCCAGGGACCACCTACGAGCAGTACTTC. As protein: CASSIFPGTTYEQYF.

V is TRBV7-6 and J is TRBJ1-5; D uncertain. CDR1 is SGHVS and CDR2 is FNYEAQ in the germline V gene. Trimming shortened V by 2 bases and J by 2 bases, and 10 bases separated the two germline ends. CDR3 length: 15 residues. In DNA form, the CDR3 reads TGTGCCAGCAGCTTATCCGACGGAGGCAATCAGCCCCAGCATTTT. Its translation is CASSLSDGGNQPQHF. The complete variable domain, with remaining parts taken from reference TRBV7-6 and TRBJ1-5, reads GAGVSQSPRYKVTKRGQDVALRCDPISGHVSLYWYRQALGQGPEFLTYFNYEAQQDKSGLPNDRFSAERPEGSISTLTIQRTEQRDSAMYRCASSLSDGGNQPQHFGDGTRLSIL.

This sequence joins TRBV19 and TRBJ1-2; D remains unclear. Per germline, CDR1 LNHDA and CDR2 SQIVND (reference sequence). The CDR3 extends over 14 amino acids. The V end lost 3 bases, the J end lost 8 bases, and 16 bases lay between the germline ends. The CDR3 is CASSIGSDAQGYTF. CDR3 in DNA: TGTGCCAGTAGTATCGGGTCTGACGCCCAAGGCTACACCTTC.

This clone came up once. The gene calls are TRBV7-8 and TRBJ2-5; the D gene could be TRBD1 or TRBD2 (5 bases each). Trimming left V 3 bases short and J 1 base short, with 9 bases between. The CDR3 runs to 14 residues. Germline V gene data show CDR1 as SGHVS and CDR2 as FQNEAQ. The CDR3 nucleotides are TGTGCCAGCAGCTTTACAGGACTCCAAGAGACCCAGTACTTC. It codes for CASSFTGLQETQYF.

The chain employs TRBV19 and TRBJ1-6; D gene ambiguous. The CDR3 totals 12 residues. Germline-derived CDR1 and CDR2 are LNHDA and SQIVND (reference sequence). V lost 0 bases and J 10 bases, leaving 4 bases between the germline ends. CDR3 DNA sequence: TGTGCCAGTAGTATAGAAGGATCACCCCTCCACTTT. This codes for CASSIEGSPLHF.

This rearrangement joins TRBV7-2 to TRBJ2-5; 16 bases fit TRBD2. The CDR3 is 16 residues long. The V gene end was trimmed by 5 bases and the J gene end by 4 bases; junction bases not matched to a gene: 4. CDR1 is SGHTA, CDR2 FQGNSA, per germline. The CDR3 here is CASSPGTSGRGETQYF. DNA for the CDR3: TGTGCCAGCAGCCCCGGGACTAGCGGGAGGGGAGAGACCCAGTACTTC.

J is TRBJ2-7 and V is TRBV15, with 8 bases identical to TRBD1. The CDR3 contains 16 residues. CDR1 is LNHNV and CDR2 is YYDKDF in the germline V gene (reference sequence). With 3 bases clipped from V and 2 bases from J, the junction kept 9 bases outside the gene matches. The CDR3 sequence is CATSSQQGAGAYEQYF. The CDR3 DNA follows: TGTGCCACCAGCAGCCAGCAGGGGGCCGGAGCCTACGAGCAGTACTTC.

This clone was seen a few times. The chain carries TRBV28 and TRBJ1-5; 8 positions agree with TRBD1. The CDR3 sequence is 15 residues long. From germline, CDR1 is MDHEN and CDR2 SYDVKM. J was trimmed by 0 bases and V by 10 bases; bases with no gene match: 8. CDR3 coding DNA: TGTGCCACCTCTCCGGGACAGGCTAGCAATCAGCCCCAGCATTTT. This gives the protein CATSPGQASNQPQHF.

The chain carries TRBV2 and TRBJ2-5, with a possible D match to TRBD2 (6 bases). CDR1 SNHLY and CDR2 FYNNEI come from the germline V gene. Trimming stripped 6 bases from V and 5 bases from J, with 25 bases between. The CDR3 runs to 17 residues. CDR3: CASSRWGDGGVGETQYF. The CDR3 DNA reads TGTGCCAGCAGCCGATGGGGCGATGGCGGGGTCGGGGAGACCCAGTACTTC.

The chain is built from TRBV7-9 and TRBJ1-2; 9 bases are shared with TRBD1. The CDR3 is made up of 15 amino acids. Germline CDR1 SEHNR, CDR2 FQNEAQ (reference sequence). V was clipped by 10 bases and J by 8 bases; unmatched bases: 17. CDR3 nucleotides: TGTGCCACCCTCCCCCCTACGGGACAGGGTGGAGGCTACACCTTC. It translates to CATLPPTGQGGGYTF.

Turning to this clone: Additional DNA sequences in this sample encode the identical CDR3. The chain uses TRBV6-5 and TRBJ2-3; D is unclear. The length of the CDR3 is 15 residues. CDR1 is MNHEY and CDR2 is SVGAGI in the germline V gene. The V gene lost 2 bases and the J gene lost 0 bases, with 9 bases spanning the gap. Here the CDR3 reads CASSYLGGSTDTQYF. The DNA of the CDR3 is TGTGCCAGCAGTTACCTAGGCGGTAGCACAGATACGCAGTATTTT.

This chain links TRBV5-6 with TRBJ2-1; 12 bases align to TRBD2. In germline, CDR1 is SGHDT, CDR2 YYEEEE. The CDR3 runs to 17 residues. V shed 2 bases and J 0 bases; nucleotides not matched to a gene: 3. The CDR3 DNA reads as TGTGCCAGCAGCTTTGGGACTAGCGGGTACTCCTACAATGAGCAGTTCTTC. It codes for CASSFGTSGYSYNEQFF.

The chain combines TRBV28 with TRBJ2-7, with 9 bases matching TRBD2. The J segment lost 4 bases and the V segment lost 4 bases, leaving 8 bases of the junction unmatched. Germline lookup yields CDR1 MDHEN and CDR2 SYDVKM. The CDR3 has 15 amino acids. The CDR3 bases are TGTGCCAGCAGTTGGGGACTAGCAGCCTCTTACGAGCAGTACTTC. Protein product: CASSWGLAASYEQYF.

The V and J genes are TRBV11-1 and TRBJ1-4, with 7 bases fitting TRBD1. Trimming took 5 bases from V and 6 from J; bases not matched to a gene: 12. From germline, CDR1 is SGHAT and CDR2 FQDESV (reference sequence). The length of the CDR3 is 16 residues. The chain's CDR3 is CASSPRGTVGDEKLFF. CDR3 in DNA: TGTGCCAGCAGCCCACGGGGGACAGTCGGCGATGAAAAACTGTTTTTT.

The CDR3 DNA is TGCGCCAGCAGCCTCCGGGAGGGGAGCACCTACGAGCAGTACTTC. It is translated as CASSLREGSTYEQYF. This rearrangement joins TRBV4-1 to TRBJ2-7; TRBD2 aligns across 8 bases. The CDR3 has 15 amino acids. V lost 4 bases to trimming and J lost 2 bases; unmatched junction nucleotides: 7. Germline V gene lookup returns CDR1 MGHRA and CDR2 YSYEKL.

The chain combines TRBV4-3 with TRBJ2-1, with D unresolved. The germline V gene has CDR1 LGHNA and CDR2 YSLEER. The V gene lost 0 bases and the J gene lost 0 bases, with 15 bases spanning the gap. The CDR3 is made up of 18 amino acids. The CDR3 coding sequence is TGCGCCAGCAGCCAAGATGTGGGCGGCTTAAGCTCCTACAATGAGCAGTTCTTC. Translation gives CASSQDVGGLSSYNEQFF.

As for this clone: Other DNA sequences in the sample encode the same CDR3. This chain uses TRBV9 with TRBJ2-1; 8 bases map to TRBD2. CDR1 is SGDLS, CDR2 YYNGEE, per germline. This CDR3 contains 14 residues. J lost 6 bases, V lost 3 bases, and 5 bases had no gene match. The CDR3 nucleotides read TGTGCCAGCAGCGGCGGGCTAGCGGGCAATGAGCAGTTCTTC. Encoded protein: CASSGGLAGNEQFF. The complete variable domain, with remaining parts taken from reference TRBV9 and TRBJ2-1, reads DSGVTQTPKHLITATGQRVTLRCSPRSGDLSVYWYQQSLDQGLQFLIQYYNGEERAKGNILERFSAQQFPDLHSELNLSSLELGDSALYFCASSGGLAGNEQFFGPGTRLTVL.

In the case of this clone: The sample contains more than one DNA sequence encoding this CDR3. The chain recombines TRBV5-6 with TRBJ2-7; unclear D gene. The CDR3 sequence is 13 residues long. Trimming shortened V by 0 bases and J by 1 base, and 5 bases separated the two germline ends. The germline V gene encodes CDR1 SGHDT and CDR2 YYEEEE. The CDR3 DNA sequence: TGTGCCAGCAGCTTGGGATCGTCCTACGAGCAGTACTTC. Translated, it gives CASSLGSSYEQYF.

This rearrangement joins TRBV5-3 to TRBJ1-1; possibly TRBD1 for D (5 bases). Being an ORF, TRBV5-3 has a function that is uncertain. The CDR3 totals 14 residues. The ends were cut back, 5 bases at V and 10 bases at J, with 21 bases in the middle. CDR3 region: CARSLEGEIYGAFF. The CDR3 nucleotides read TGTGCCAGAAGTCTGGAAGGGGAAATTTACGGAGCTTTCTTT.

This chain joins TRBV13 and TRBJ1-6; D may be TRBD1 (6 bases). Germline loops: CDR1 PRHDT, CDR2 FYEKMQ (reference sequence). Trimming cost V 4 bases and J 5 bases, with 9 bases left between them. The CDR3 is 14 residues long. As DNA, the CDR3 is TGTGCCAGCAGCTCCACAGGGCATAATTCACCCCTCCACTTT. Translating gives CASSSTGHNSPLHF.

This chain links TRBV10-3 with TRBJ2-7; D not resolved. CDR1 ENHRY and CDR2 SYGVKD come from the germline V gene. Trimming took 4 bases from V and 3 from J, leaving 10 bases between them. This CDR3 has 13 amino acids. CDR3 in DNA: TGTGCCATCAGTGGTTCGTATCTCTACGAGCAGTACTTC. Translating gives CAISGSYLYEQYF.

This clone came up once. This chain links TRBV7-2 with TRBJ2-7, with 12 bases aligning to TRBD2. CDR1 is SGHTA and CDR2 is FQGNSA in the germline V gene. The trim removed 6 bases at V and 4 bases at J, leaving 7 bases unmatched. The CDR3 extends over 15 amino acids. The CDR3 loop reads CASSFGLAGLYEQYF. The CDR3 DNA reads TGTGCCAGCAGTTTCGGACTAGCGGGGCTTTACGAGCAGTACTTC.

This chain links TRBV5-4 with TRBJ1-2, with TRBD1 identical over 7 bases. Trimming took 3 bases from V and 4 from J; bases not matched to a gene: 3. The CDR3 loop spans 13 amino acids. CDR1 and CDR2 (germline): SGHNT, YYREEE (reference sequence). The CDR3 region has the DNA TGTGCCAGCAGCTCACAGGGGTCCTATGGCTACACCTTC. This codes for CASSSQGSYGYTF.

The rearrangement uses TRBV11-2 and TRBJ2-1; D unresolved. The CDR3 runs 16 residues. V lost 0 bases to trimming and J lost 4 bases, with 13 bases between them. The germline gives CDR1 SGHAT, CDR2 FQNNGV. CDR3: CASSLDEDGQYNEQFF. The CDR3 DNA follows: TGTGCCAGCAGCTTAGATGAGGATGGGCAGTACAATGAGCAGTTCTTC.

The rearrangement uses TRBV9 and TRBJ2-2; D is unresolved. Trimming took 3 bases from V and 5 from J, leaving 8 bases between them. The CDR3 has 13 residues. From germline, CDR1 is SGDLS and CDR2 YYNGEE. The chain's CDR3 is CASSAPGTGELFF. Here the CDR3 DNA reads TGTGCCAGCAGCGCCCCCGGGACCGGGGAGCTGTTTTTT.